Listed below are T cell receptor beta chains from one sample, sequenced in a study of cytomegalovirus exposure and HLA in healthy donors. Profiled with immunoSEQ multiplex PCR; TCRdb holds only in-frame clones, not every one. The sample contains approximately 190,000 clones, roughly 80% of which appear only once. Sequenced: PBMCs. Receptor source: a young woman in good health and CMV-seropositive. CDR3s include the opening cysteine and the closing phenylalanine or tryptophan. The D gene is left open where the match is weak. Clone size is given for some rows only: seen once, a few or many times, or a class if the clone is expanded.

.	TRBV28	.	TRBJ1-5	TGTGCCACCAAAATCGCCTTAACAGGGATTAAGCCCCAGCATTTT	CATKIALTGIKPQHF
.	TRBV4-2	.	TRBJ2-7	TGTGCCAGCAGCCCCGGCCGGGGTAGTGTGGAGCAGTACTTC	CASSPGRGSVEQYF
.	TRBV6-1	.	TRBJ1-5	TGTGCCAGCAGTGAGCAGGGTAGCAATCAGCCCCAGCATTTT	CASSEQGSNQPQHF
.	TRBV29-1	.	TRBJ1-2	TGCAGCGGGTCAGGGGATGGCGGCTACACCTTC	CSGSGDGGYTF
TRBD1	TRBV5-1	once	TRBJ1-1	TGCGCCAGCAGCTTGGGTCAGGGGGTAGCTGACACTGAAGCTTTCTTT	CASSLGQGVADTEAFF
.	TRBV5-4	.	TRBJ2-5	TGTGCCAGCAGCTTGGACAGAAAAGAGACCCAGTACTTC	CASSLDRKETQYF
TRBD2	TRBV28	.	TRBJ2-2	TGTGCCAGCAGAGGACTAGCGGAGGGGGACACCGGGGAGCTGTTTTTT	CASRGLAEGDTGELFF
.	TRBV28	.	TRBJ1-1	TGTGCCAGCACCTTCCCGGACACGCTGAACACTGAAGCTTTCTTT	CASTFPDTLNTEAFF
.	TRBV6-4	.	TRBJ2-1	TGTGCCAGCAGTGGAGACGGGAGCGTCGATGAGCAGTTCTTC	CASSGDGSVDEQFF
.	TRBV5-8	.	TRBJ2-5	TGTGCCAGCATCGACCGGGCACGCGGGAAAGAGACCCAGTACTTC	CASIDRARGKETQYF
TRBD2	TRBV7-2	.	TRBJ2-3	TGTGCCAGCAGCTTAGCTCCCGTAGCGGGATGGGGTACGCAGTATTTT	CASSLAPVAGWGTQYF
TRBD1	TRBV28	.	TRBJ1-3	TGTGCCACCAGGGACAGCTCTGGAAACACCATATATTTT	CATRDSSGNTIYF
.	TRBV2	.	TRBJ2-5	TGTGCCAGCAGTGGGACAGCAAAAGAGACCCAGTACTTC	CASSGTAKETQYF
.	TRBV18	.	TRBJ2-6	TGTGCCAGCTCACCAGGACTGCCAGGTTCTGGGGCCAACGTCCTGACTTTC	CASSPGLPGSGANVLTF
TRBD2	TRBV4-1	.	TRBJ2-5	TGCGCCAGCAGCCAAGATGTGGTAGCGGGGTCCGGGGGGACCCAGTACTTC	CASSQDVVAGSGGTQYF
TRBD1	TRBV28	few	TRBJ2-2	TGTGCCAGCCGGGACAGGGGACGGGGGGACACCGGGGAGCTGTTTTTT	CASRDRGRGDTGELFF
.	TRBV6-5	.	TRBJ2-7	TGTGCCAGCACCGTACTAGGGGGGGGATACGAGCAGTACTTC	CASTVLGGGYEQYF
.	TRBV2	.	TRBJ2-7	TGTGCCAGCAGTGTTGGGGTAAGGGGACAAATGTACGAGCAGTACTTC	CASSVGVRGQMYEQYF
TRBD1	TRBV5-1	.	TRBJ1-2	TGCGCCAGCAGCTGGGATGGACAGGGTAACTATGGCTACACCTTC	CASSWDGQGNYGYTF
.	TRBV9	once	TRBJ1-4	TGTGCCAGCAGCGTAGATGGGGGCCCCAATGAAAAACTGTTTTTT	CASSVDGGPNEKLFF
.	TRBV27	.	TRBJ2-1	TGTGCCAGCAGTTTTGCGGGATACAATGAGCAGTTCTTC	CASSFAGYNEQFF
TRBD2	TRBV9	.	TRBJ2-3	TGTGCCAGCAGCTCCGGAGGATTTTCTAGCGGGGAGAAGGGTTTTGGTACGCAGTATTTT	CASSSGGFSSGEKGFGTQYF
TRBD2	TRBV6-6	.	TRBJ2-1	TGTGCCAGCAGAGACGTGTCGGGAGGGACTCAGAATGAGCAGTTCTTC	CASRDVSGGTQNEQFF
.	TRBV6-1	few	TRBJ1-4	TGTGCCAGCAGGCAAACAGGGAGCAGTGAAAAACTGTTTTTT	CASRQTGSSEKLFF
.	TRBV6-5	once	TRBJ1-1	TGTGCCAGCAGTTATTTCGGGGACACTGAAGCTTTCTTT	CASSYFGDTEAFF